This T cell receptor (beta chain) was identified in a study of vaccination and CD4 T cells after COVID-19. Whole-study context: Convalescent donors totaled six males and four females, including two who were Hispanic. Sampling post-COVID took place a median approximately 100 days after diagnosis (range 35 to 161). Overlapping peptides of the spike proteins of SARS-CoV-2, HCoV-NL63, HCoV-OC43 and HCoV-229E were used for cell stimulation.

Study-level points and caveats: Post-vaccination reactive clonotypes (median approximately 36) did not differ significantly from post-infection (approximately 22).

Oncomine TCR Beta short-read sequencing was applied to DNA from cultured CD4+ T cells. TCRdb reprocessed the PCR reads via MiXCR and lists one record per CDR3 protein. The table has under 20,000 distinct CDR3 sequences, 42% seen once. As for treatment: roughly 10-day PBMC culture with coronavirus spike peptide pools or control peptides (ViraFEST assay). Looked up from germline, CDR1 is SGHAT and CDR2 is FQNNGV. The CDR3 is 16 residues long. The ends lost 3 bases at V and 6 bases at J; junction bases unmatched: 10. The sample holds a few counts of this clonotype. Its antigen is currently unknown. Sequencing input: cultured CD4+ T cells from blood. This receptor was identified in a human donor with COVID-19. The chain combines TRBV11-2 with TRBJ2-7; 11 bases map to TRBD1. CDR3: CASSFRGQGGLSEQYF. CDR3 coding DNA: TGTGCCAGCAGCTTTAGGGGACAGGGGGGTCTAAGCGAGCAGTACTTC.